This is a list of T cell receptor beta chains from one sample in a study of T cells in Graves' hyperthyroidism and ophthalmopathy. TCRdb re-derived calls from the multiplex PCR reads in MiXCR, one entry per CDR3 protein. The sample has almost 500,000 distinct CDR3 sequences, 22% seen once; the top ten hold approximately 49%. The sequenced material came from blood. These receptors were taken from a woman between 65 and 79 years old with Graves' ophthalmopathy. Both conserved end residues are trimmed from each CDR3.

V gene: TRBV6-2/TRBV6-3
J gene: TRBJ1-5
CDR3 protein: ASSYVDQPQH

V gene: TRBV28
J gene: TRBJ2-2
CDR3 protein: ASSSQGFHASGRLPGELF

V gene: TRBV7-9
J gene: TRBJ2-1
CDR3 protein: ASTAASSYNEQF

V gene: TRBV7-6
J gene: TRBJ1-2
CDR3 protein: ASSLGSGAMGNYGYT

V gene: TRBV15
J gene: TRBJ1-4
CDR3 protein: ATSRDRGFGEKLF

V gene: TRBV28
J gene: TRBJ2-6
CDR3 protein: ASSLSIGFSGANVLT

V gene: TRBV3-1
J gene: TRBJ2-4
CDR3 protein: ASSHTGTGDIQY

V gene: TRBV5-8
J gene: TRBJ2-2
CDR3 protein: ASRLDSFSTGELF

V gene: TRBV20-1
J gene: TRBJ2-1
CDR3 protein: SAPRRLAGPREGNEQF

V gene: TRBV6-2/TRBV6-3
J gene: TRBJ2-1
CDR3 protein: ASSYIYEQF